A selection of T cell receptor beta chains follows, all from one sample in a study of CD8 T cells in ankylosing spondylitis. Each CDR3 protein is one row after TCRdb ran MiXCR on the 5' RACE reads. The table lists roughly 700,000 distinct CDR3 sequences, roughly 19% of them singletons. The source material was blood, either unsorted or a sorted T cell fraction (not recorded which). All receptors come from a male donor with ankylosing spondylitis. CDR3s include the opening cysteine and the closing phenylalanine or tryptophan. The order of the fields is V gene, CDR3 protein.

v_gene: TRBV29-1; CDR3aa: CSVVRQGSSYEQYF
v_gene: TRBV29-1; CDR3aa: CSVRPGAAPSYNEQFF
v_gene: TRBV4-3; CDR3aa: CASSQDLSTSSLTDTQYF
v_gene: TRBV13; CDR3aa: CASSSAGLEKVGGYTF
v_gene: TRBV20-1; CDR3aa: CSAPLPDREINEQFF
v_gene: TRBV12-3/TRBV12-4; CDR3aa: CASSLSNTGYEQYF
v_gene: TRBV24-1; CDR3aa: CATSDSPADRYTGELFF
v_gene: TRBV11-2; CDR3aa: CASSLSGTSGFSSYNEQFF
v_gene: TRBV20-1; CDR3aa: CSARVVGPNTEAFF
v_gene: TRBV27; CDR3aa: CASSSSDGSYEQYF
v_gene: TRBV27; CDR3aa: CASRQAGGPDEQYF
v_gene: TRBV4-2; CDR3aa: CASSQEGGHFYEQYF
v_gene: TRBV12-3/TRBV12-4; CDR3aa: CASSAGTGEYEQYF
v_gene: TRBV12-3/TRBV12-4; CDR3aa: CASSFRADSNYGYTF
v_gene: TRBV6-1; CDR3aa: CASSVGTSGGRSQETQYF
v_gene: TRBV29-1; CDR3aa: CSATKGAGTGRSGNEQFF
v_gene: TRBV5-1; CDR3aa: CASSLGGALSPWDTQYF
v_gene: TRBV20-1; CDR3aa: CSAREGGRRTEAFF
v_gene: TRBV7-9; CDR3aa: CASSLGTGIPYEQYF
v_gene: TRBV7-3; CDR3aa: CASSGLAGEDTQYF
v_gene: TRBV20-1; CDR3aa: CSAREGRFTGELFF
v_gene: TRBV5-1; CDR3aa: CASSWTGAGNQPQHF
v_gene: TRBV3-1; CDR3aa: CASSPGGSSGELFF
v_gene: TRBV5-1; CDR3aa: CASSLGHLNTEAFF
v_gene: TRBV4-2; CDR3aa: CASSQGSGSGRIVQSDTQYF
v_gene: TRBV20-1; CDR3aa: CSAPQAGTAVYNEQFF
v_gene: TRBV29-1; CDR3aa: CSYLGTGNQPQHF
v_gene: TRBV27; CDR3aa: CASSGEQGLGSGSYNEQFF
v_gene: TRBV29-1; CDR3aa: CSVGAVGVAGGFEQYF
v_gene: TRBV20-1; CDR3aa: CSARDGWTAGDF
v_gene: TRBV12-3/TRBV12-4; CDR3aa: CASTQAGGLSEQYF
v_gene: TRBV14; CDR3aa: CASSQTFHRTDTQYF
v_gene: TRBV9; CDR3aa: CASSEPGGSPLHF
v_gene: TRBV6-1; CDR3aa: CASISPGQYTEAFF
v_gene: TRBV7-7; CDR3aa: CASSPGGSNEQFF
v_gene: TRBV7-9; CDR3aa: CASSPPDRSFYNEQFF
v_gene: TRBV4-1; CDR3aa: CASSQIGSPLLKYEQYF
v_gene: TRBV9; CDR3aa: CASSVVGGNSPLHF
v_gene: TRBV11-3; CDR3aa: CASSYLRSPKLVDEQFF
v_gene: TRBV12-3/TRBV12-4; CDR3aa: CASSASREQFF
v_gene: TRBV29-1; CDR3aa: CSVPPGEGYNEQFF